What follows are 27 T cell receptor beta chains derived from one specimen sequenced in a study of beta chain features in type 1 diabetes. Whole-study results and caveats: Shortening that was moderate but significant affected the TCRB CDR3s of Type 1 diabetes patients in all four CD4+ subsets.

Which antigens these TCRs recognize remains unknown. Reverse transcription of all isolated RNA meant that expressed TCRB transcripts were sequenced. Generated by immunoSEQ multiplex PCR, the TCRdb table keeps only in-frame clones and is missing some. Here the sample spans 400,000 or so clones, approximately 12% being singletons. The specimen was naive CD4+ T cells from blood. Receptor source: a woman between 18 and 30 years old with type 1 diabetes.

This clone was found a few times. The chain combines TRBV19 with TRBJ2-7; a weak D match, TRBD1 (5 bases). V shed 5 bases and J shed 1 base, with 12 bases lying between them. This CDR3 has 14 amino acids. Germline V CDR1 and CDR2: LNHDA, SQIVND (reference sequence). The CDR3 spells CASSGQGRSYEQYF. The CDR3 DNA sequence: TGTGCCAGTAGTGGGCAGGGTCGGTCCTACGAGCAGTACTTC.

In its sample, this clone was seen a few times. This chain connects TRBV11-2 to TRBJ2-1; maybe TRBD1 (5 bases). Germline V CDR1 and CDR2: SGHAT, FQNNGV. This CDR3 has 13 amino acids. The germline V and J ends were trimmed by 5 bases and 6 bases, with 11 bases remaining between them. The chain's CDR3 is CASSNRQSNEQFF. The CDR3 nucleotides read TGTGCCAGCAGCAACCGACAGTCCAATGAGCAGTTCTTC.

This chain uses TRBV14 with TRBJ1-2; D gene uncertain. With 4 bases removed from V and 8 bases from J, the gap between germline ends came to 14 bases. Germline V gene data show CDR1 as SGHDN and CDR2 as FVKESK. The length of the CDR3 is 13 residues. The CDR3 DNA reads as TGTGCCAGCAGCCCTACGCTCGAGTGGGGCTACACCTTC. This translates into CASSPTLEWGYTF.

This clone appeared a few times. This chain connects TRBV13 to TRBJ1-1; D perhaps matches TRBD1 (6 bases). CDR1 and CDR2 (germline): PRHDT, FYEKMQ (reference sequence). The V end was cut by 5 bases, the J end by 1 base, with 17 bases between. The CDR3 runs 16 residues. The CDR3 here is CASSLRRKGENTEAFF. DNA of the CDR3: TGTGCCAGCAGCCTACGGCGGAAGGGGGAGAACACTGAAGCTTTCTTT.

This clone was counted only a few times. V usage is TRBV6-6 and J usage is TRBJ2-4; no clear D. This CDR3 comprises 14 residues. Between the trimmed V and J ends, which lost 9 bases and 3 bases, there was a span of 15 bases. Germline V gene sequence: CDR1 MNHNY, CDR2 SVGAGI (reference sequence). CDR3 protein: CASLNPGFKNIQYF. In nucleotides, the CDR3 is TGTGCCAGTCTCAACCCCGGGTTCAAAAACATTCAGTACTTC.

The gene calls are TRBV29-1 and TRBJ1-2, with D possibly TRBD1 on 5 matching bases. Germline CDR1 reads SQVTM; CDR2 reads ANQGSEA. V gave up 6 bases and J gave up 8 bases, with 10 bases separating them. The CDR3 length is 10 residues. The CDR3 region has the DNA TGCAGCGTGGGGGGGGAGGGCTACACCTTC. This sequence encodes CSVGGEGYTF.

This clone was picked up a small number of times. This chain links TRBV4-1 with TRBJ2-7; TRBD1 matches 7 bases. CDR1 and CDR2 from the germline V gene are MGHRA and YSYEKL. The J segment lost 1 base and the V segment lost 4 bases, leaving 7 bases of the junction unmatched. The CDR3 contains 15 residues. This chain's CDR3 is CASSPTGVGSYEQYF. CDR3 nucleotide sequence: TGCGCCAGCAGCCCTACAGGGGTCGGGTCCTACGAGCAGTACTTC.

This clone was picked up a small number of times. The chain links TRBV25-1 to TRBJ2-5; D is unresolved. In germline, CDR1 is MGHDK, CDR2 SYGVNS. The CDR3 runs to 12 residues. V was cut by 6 bases and J by 1 base, with 6 bases left in between. The CDR3 sequence is CASSHSQETQYF. The CDR3 nucleotides are TGTGCCAGCAGCCACAGCCAAGAGACCCAGTACTTC. The complete variable domain, with remaining parts taken from reference TRBV25-1 and TRBJ2-5, reads EADIYQTPRYLVIGTGKKITLECSQTMGHDKMYWYQQDPGMELHLIHYSYGVNSTEKGDLSSESTVSRIRTEHFPLTLESARPSHTSQYLCASSHSQETQYFGPGTRLLVL.

The table lists this clone with a few counts. The rearrangement uses TRBV4-3 and TRBJ2-5; 11 positions match TRBD2. V trimming: 4 bases; J trimming: 4 bases; junction bases outside the gene matches: 2. This CDR3 contains 14 residues. Germline CDR1 LGHNA, CDR2 YSLEER. For the CDR3, the DNA is TGCGCCAGCAGCCCCGGACTAGCGGGAGAGACCCAGTACTTC. Translating it yields CASSPGLAGETQYF.

The sample holds a few counts of this clone. J is TRBJ2-7 and V is TRBV27; D is perhaps TRBD2 (5 bases). V shed 5 bases and J shed 3 bases, with 17 bases lying between them. The CDR3 totals 15 residues. The germline gives CDR1 MNHEY, CDR2 SMNVEV (reference sequence). The CDR3 DNA follows: TGTGCCAGCAGTCAAGCCCCCAGCGGCTTCTACGAGCAGTACTTC. This translates into CASSQAPSGFYEQYF.

This clone was seen once. DNA of the CDR3: TGCGCCAGCAGCCTGGAGGGACAGCGCTCCTACGAGCAGTACTTC. As protein: CASSLEGQRSYEQYF. The J gene is TRBJ2-7, the V gene TRBV5-1, with TRBD1 as a possible D gene (7 bases). Looked up from germline, CDR1 is SGHRS and CDR2 is YFSETQ. The CDR3 runs 15 residues. The germline V and J ends were trimmed by 4 bases and 0 bases, with 14 bases remaining between them.

This chain uses TRBV7-9 with TRBJ2-7; 7 bases map to TRBD2. Germline V gives CDR1 SEHNR, CDR2 FQNEAQ (reference sequence). This CDR3 is 14 amino acids long. V lost 3 bases, J lost 3 bases, and 5 bases stayed unmatched. The CDR3 spells CASSLDGGVYEQYF. CDR3 coding DNA: TGTGCCAGCAGCTTGGATGGGGGGGTCTACGAGCAGTACTTC.

The V gene is TRBV7-9, the J gene TRBJ2-7; 16 bases are shared with TRBD2. CDR1 is SEHNR and CDR2 is FQNEAQ in the germline V gene (reference sequence). The CDR3 has 17 residues. With 8 bases clipped from V and 6 bases from J, the junction kept 13 bases outside the gene matches. The CDR3 DNA follows: TGTGCCAGCCGGGGGACTAGCGGGAGGGCCATGACTGTCGAGCAGTACTTC. Encoded protein: CASRGTSGRAMTVEQYF.

The V call is TRBV6-5, the J call TRBJ2-7, with 8 bases lining up with TRBD1. Germline assignment: CDR1 MNHEY and CDR2 SVGAGI. CDR3 length: 14 residues. The J segment lost 7 bases and the V segment lost 11 bases, leaving 16 bases of the junction unmatched. This CDR3 reads CAAYGGQGAREQYF. The CDR3, as DNA: TGTGCCGCTTACGGCGGGCAGGGGGCGCGTGAGCAGTACTTC.

This chain links TRBV11-2 with TRBJ2-7; weak D call: TRBD2 (5 bases). Germline CDR1 is SGHAT and CDR2 is FQNNGV. The CDR3 extends over 13 amino acids. The ends were cut back, 4 bases at V and 3 bases at J, with 10 bases in the middle. DNA of the CDR3: TGTGCCAGCAGCTCCGGGAATTACTACGAGCAGTACTTC. Residues: CASSSGNYYEQYF.

The rearrangement uses TRBV5-1 and TRBJ2-5; D not certain. Germline CDR1 is SGHRS and CDR2 is YFSETQ. Between the trimmed V and J ends, which lost 1 base and 4 bases, there was a span of 11 bases. This CDR3 is 14 amino acids long. The CDR3 DNA is TGCGCCAGCAGCTTGAAGGCTAGTATAGAGACCCAGTACTTC. Protein sequence: CASSLKASIETQYF.

This clone was seen a handful of times. The genes are TRBV28 and TRBJ2-5, with 7 positions matching TRBD2. The CDR3 sequence is 14 residues long. CDR1 is MDHEN, CDR2 SYDVKM, per germline. The V segment lost 4 bases and the J segment 5 bases; nucleotides outside the gene matches: 7. CDR3 in amino acids: CASSSSMGGETQYF. The CDR3 DNA reads TGTGCCAGCAGTTCTTCCATGGGAGGGGAGACCCAGTACTTC.

This clone has just a few counts. This sample also contains other DNA sequences that code for the same CDR3. The V gene is TRBV5-1, the J gene TRBJ2-7, with D maybe TRBD2 (6 bases). CDR1 is SGHRS and CDR2 is YFSETQ in the germline V gene. There are 14 residues in the CDR3. Trimming took off 4 bases at V and 4 bases at J, with 15 bases between the two ends. The CDR3 DNA sequence: TGCGCCAGCAGCCCCGGGACTTCCTCTTACGAGCAGTACTTC. It yields the protein CASSPGTSSYEQYF.

This clone was counted a few times. J is TRBJ2-1 and V is TRBV7-2; TRBD2 agrees at 9 bases. Losses at the gene ends were 4 bases for V and 1 base for J; bases not matched to a gene: 5. The CDR3 spans 16 residues. CDR1 is SGHTA, CDR2 FQGNSA, per germline. The CDR3 here is CASSSRLAASYNEQFF. In DNA form, the CDR3 reads TGTGCCAGCAGCTCACGACTAGCGGCTTCCTACAATGAGCAGTTCTTC.

The V and J genes are TRBV19 and TRBJ1-5; weak D call: TRBD1 (6 bases). CDR1 and CDR2 from the germline V gene are LNHDA and SQIVND (reference sequence). V lost 9 bases and J 8 bases, leaving 14 bases between the germline ends. This CDR3 is 12 amino acids long. CDR3 sequence (DNA): TGTGCCAGCGCAGGGGAGTTGGAGCCCCAGCATTTT. This codes for CASAGELEPQHF.

This clone turned up a few times. J is TRBJ2-3 and V is TRBV29-1; 7 bases agree with TRBD2. There are 13 residues in the CDR3. Losses at the gene ends were 4 bases for V and 3 bases for J; bases not matched to a gene: 4. The V gene's germline CDR1 is SQVTM and CDR2 ANQGSEA. The CDR3 is CSVAREGTDTQYF. In nucleotides, the CDR3 is TGCAGCGTTGCCAGGGAGGGTACAGATACGCAGTATTTT.

A few counts support this clone. The CDR3 bases are TGCAGCGTAGGGGGCAGGTTCTTTCGCAATGAGCAGTTCTTC. It yields the protein CSVGGRFFRNEQFF. The genes are TRBV29-1 and TRBJ2-1; 7 bases agree with TRBD1. J gave up 6 bases and V 6 bases, and 11 bases lay outside the gene matches. CDR1 is SQVTM, CDR2 ANQGSEA, per germline. The CDR3 has 14 residues.

The genes are TRBV11-2 and TRBJ2-3; D is possibly TRBD1 (5 bases). V was cut by 1 base and J by 9 bases, with 17 bases left in between. The length of the CDR3 is 15 residues. The germline CDR1 and CDR2 sequences are SGHAT and FQNNGV. Written as DNA, the CDR3 is TGTGCCAGCAGCTTAGGTAGGACATACAACGAAACGCAGTATTTT. This sequence encodes CASSLGRTYNETQYF.

This clone showed up just a few times. This sequence joins TRBV6-5 and TRBJ2-7, with D possibly matching TRBD1 (7 bases). The CDR3 loop spans 15 amino acids. Germline V gene data show CDR1 as MNHEY and CDR2 as SVGAGI. V was clipped by 7 bases and J by 3 bases, with 19 bases between them. The CDR3 reads CASKEGTASLYEQYF. The CDR3 region has the DNA TGTGCCAGCAAGGAGGGGACAGCCAGCCTCTACGAGCAGTACTTC.

The chain couples TRBV28 to TRBJ2-5; 9 bases align to TRBD1. This CDR3 spans 15 amino acids. J gave up 5 bases and V 4 bases, and 8 bases lay outside the gene matches. The germline V gene has CDR1 MDHEN and CDR2 SYDVKM. CDR3 sequence: CASSSPGQGTETQYF. CDR3 DNA: TGTGCCAGCAGTTCCCCCGGACAGGGGACCGAGACCCAGTACTTC.

As for this clone: Relative to the germline gene, one junction end is altered; a read error may explain this. The sample has other DNA sequences that encode this CDR3 too. The V gene is TRBV2, the J gene TRBJ1-5; 12 bases align to TRBD1. Germline CDR1 reads SNHLY; CDR2 reads FYNNEI. The CDR3 is made up of 14 amino acids. CDR3: CASSGTGGNQPQHF. The CDR3 region has the DNA TGTGCCAGCAGCGGGACAGGGGGCAACCAGCCCCAGCATTTT.

The chain links TRBV27 to TRBJ2-1; 7 nucleotides line up with TRBD2. Looked up from germline, CDR1 is MNHEY and CDR2 is SMNVEV (reference sequence). The CDR3 consists of 14 residues. The trim removed 0 bases at V and 7 bases at J, leaving 3 bases unmatched. The CDR3 sequence: CASSLSGLPNEQFF. The DNA of the CDR3 is TGTGCCAGCAGTTTATCGGGACTACCGAATGAGCAGTTCTTC.